This T cell receptor (beta chain) was profiled in a study of tissue T cells after allogeneic stem cell transplantation. The CDR3 runs 12 residues. Germline trimming cut 3 bases from V and 6 bases from J; bases unmatched to any gene: 1. The germline gives CDR1 SGHND, CDR2 FRSKSL. As for time point: mouse harvest day 7 after allogeneic transplant. The graft held 10^6 splenic CD5+ T cells and 10^7 T-cell-depleted bone marrow cells. Survey-depth TCRbeta CDR3 sequencing reported V/J genes and productive frequencies. Sequenced by immunoSEQ multiplex PCR; TCRdb stores in-frame clones only, minus some. This table has about 4,200 clones, roughly 51% appearing once. Note on this clone: Its antigen is unidentified. Gene names are mouse gene names. The DNA ends 1 residue before the CDR3 does, and the rest of the CDR3 is filled in from the germline J gene.

Study observations and caveats: Limitations included a small, clinically heterogeneous cohort and limited sampling depth. Shared clones across patients were few; motif clustering revealed tissue-specific shared signatures. Blood and spleen captured only part of the tissue TCR repertoire.

The sequence was obtained from a female BALB/c mouse given C57BL/6 T cells with graft-versus-host disease after an allogeneic hematopoietic cell transplant. Sequenced: lymph node tissue. This chain uses TRBV15 with TRBJ2-7; TRBD2 matches at 8 bases. The CDR3 loop reads CASSFGGGEQYF. Partial CDR3 DNA: TGTGCCAGCAGTTTTGGGGGGGGTGAACAGTAC. Full variable domain (outside the CDR3, taken from reference TRBV15 and TRBJ2-7): DAGVTQTPRHEVAEKGQTIILKCEPVSGHNDLFWYRQTKIQGLELLSYFRSKSLMEDGGAFKDRFKAEMLNSSFSTLKIQPTEPKDSAVYLCASSFGGGEQYFGPGTRLTVL.